Detailed here is one T cell receptor beta chain. Researchers collected around 10 milliliters of peripheral blood from every single donor. With each sample, at least 5 micrograms of total RNA were extracted. The authors ran a second PCR of 7 to 11 cycles using a sample-barcoded 5' primer and a J-beta primer mix. TCRdb used MiXCR to reprocess the 5' RACE reads, holding one entry per CDR3 protein. The sample has some 1.6 million distinct CDR3 sequences, around 36% seen once. The data were taken from a study of blood T cells in healthy people across ages. About the study: In model experiments, template switching was able to capture about one barcoded beta molecule for every two T cells that were present.

Germline-derived CDR1 and CDR2 are LGHDT and YNNKEL (reference sequence). The CDR3 length is 15 residues. V shed 1 base, J shed 6 bases, and the junction held 8 bases outside the gene matches. Input material: blood. The receptor was derived from a woman under 40 in good health. This chain connects TRBV3-1 to TRBJ1-2; 7 bases match TRBD1. For the CDR3, the DNA is TGTGCCAGCAGCCAAGCATTGACAGGGCGAAATGGCTACACCTTC. Amino acids: CASSQALTGRNGYTF.